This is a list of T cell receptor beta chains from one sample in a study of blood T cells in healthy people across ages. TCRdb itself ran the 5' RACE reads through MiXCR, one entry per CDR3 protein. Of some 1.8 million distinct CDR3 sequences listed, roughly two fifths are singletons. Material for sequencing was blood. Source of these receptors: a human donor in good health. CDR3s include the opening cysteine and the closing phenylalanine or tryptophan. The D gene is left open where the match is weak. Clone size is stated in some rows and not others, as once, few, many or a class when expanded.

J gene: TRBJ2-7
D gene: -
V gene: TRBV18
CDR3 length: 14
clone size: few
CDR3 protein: CASSPRANGYEQYF
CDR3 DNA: TGTGCCAGCTCACCAAGGGCTAACGGTTACGAGCAGTACTTC

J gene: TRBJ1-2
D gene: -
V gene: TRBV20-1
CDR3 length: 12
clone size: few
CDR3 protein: CSAIRQAYGYTF
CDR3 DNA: TGCAGTGCTATTAGACAGGCGTATGGCTACACCTTC

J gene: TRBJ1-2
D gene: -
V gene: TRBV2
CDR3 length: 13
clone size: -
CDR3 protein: CASMRREPGGYTF
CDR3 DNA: TGTGCCAGCATGCGAAGGGAGCCGGGTGGCTACACCTTC

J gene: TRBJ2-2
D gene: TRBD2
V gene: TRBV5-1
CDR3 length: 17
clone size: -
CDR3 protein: CASSLKRGGLGTGELFF
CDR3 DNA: TGCGCCAGCAGCTTGAAGCGGGGGGGCCTAGGAACCGGGGAGTTGTTTTTT

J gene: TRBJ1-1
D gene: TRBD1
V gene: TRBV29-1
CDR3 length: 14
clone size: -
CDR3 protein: CSVVLGDRATEAFF
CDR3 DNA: TGCAGCGTTGTATTGGGGGACAGGGCCACTGAAGCTTTCTTT

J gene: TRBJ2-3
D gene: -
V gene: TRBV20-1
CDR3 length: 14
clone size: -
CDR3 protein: CSARDSGREDTQYF
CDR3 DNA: TGCAGTGCTAGAGATTCGGGGAGAGAGGATACGCAGTATTTT

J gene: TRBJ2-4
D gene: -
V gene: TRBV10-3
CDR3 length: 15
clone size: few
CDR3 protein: CAISESGPLGNIQYF
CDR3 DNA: TGTGCCATCAGTGAGTCAGGACCCTTGGGAAACATTCAGTACTTC

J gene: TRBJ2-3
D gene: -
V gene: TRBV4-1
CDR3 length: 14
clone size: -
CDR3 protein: CASSAPSRADTQYF
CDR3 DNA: TGCGCCAGCAGCGCCCCGAGTAGGGCAGATACGCAGTATTTT

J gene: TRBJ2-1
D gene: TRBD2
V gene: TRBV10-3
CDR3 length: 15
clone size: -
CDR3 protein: CAISSSGGAHNEQFF
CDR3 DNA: TGTGCCATCAGTTCTAGCGGGGGGGCCCACAATGAGCAGTTCTTC

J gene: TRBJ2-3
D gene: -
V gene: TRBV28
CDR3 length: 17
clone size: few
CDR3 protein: CASSSSSLGMVGDTQYF
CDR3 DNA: TGTGCCAGCAGTTCCTCTAGTCTAGGGATGGTAGGCGATACGCAGTATTTT

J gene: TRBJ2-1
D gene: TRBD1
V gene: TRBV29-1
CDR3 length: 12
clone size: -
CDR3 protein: CSGTTGRNEQFF
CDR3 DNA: TGCAGCGGGACGACAGGGCGAAATGAGCAGTTCTTC

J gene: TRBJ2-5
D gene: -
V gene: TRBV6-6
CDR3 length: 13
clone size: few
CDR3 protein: CASSLGDSETQYF
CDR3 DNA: TGTGCCAGCAGCCTAGGGGACTCAGAGACCCAGTACTTC

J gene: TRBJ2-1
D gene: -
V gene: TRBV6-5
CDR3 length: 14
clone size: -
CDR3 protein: CASSYSTGAGLKFF
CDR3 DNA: TGTGCCAGCAGTTACTCGACCGGGGCAGGTCTAAAGTTCTTC

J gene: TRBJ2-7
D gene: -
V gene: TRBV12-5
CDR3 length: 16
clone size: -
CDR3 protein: CASGLVLGKEGYEQYF
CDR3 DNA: TGTGCTAGTGGTTTGGTACTGGGGAAGGAGGGCTACGAGCAGTACTTC

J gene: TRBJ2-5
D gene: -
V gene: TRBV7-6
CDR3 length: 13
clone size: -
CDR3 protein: CASSLGGPRGQYF
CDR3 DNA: TGTGCCAGCAGCTTAGGGGGGCCCCGGGGCCAGTACTTC

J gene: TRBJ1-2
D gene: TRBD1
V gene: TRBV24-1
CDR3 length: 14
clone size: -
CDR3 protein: CATSDSGTAYGYTF
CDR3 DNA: TGTGCCACCAGTGATTCCGGGACAGCCTATGGCTACACCTTC

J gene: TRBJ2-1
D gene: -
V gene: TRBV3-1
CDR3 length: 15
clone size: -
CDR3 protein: CASSLARGFGIEQFF
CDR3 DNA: TGTGCCAGCAGCCTTGCACGGGGGTTCGGGATCGAGCAGTTCTTC

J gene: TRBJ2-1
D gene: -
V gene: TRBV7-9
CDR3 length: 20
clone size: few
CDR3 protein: CASSGLQDLSEVNSYNEQFF
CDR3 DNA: TGTGCCAGCAGCGGCCTACAGGATCTAAGCGAAGTTAATTCCTACAATGAGCAGTTCTTC

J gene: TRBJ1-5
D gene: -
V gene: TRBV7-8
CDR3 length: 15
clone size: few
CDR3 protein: CASSSRQVSNQPQHF
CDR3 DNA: TGTGCCAGCAGCTCGAGACAGGTTAGCAATCAGCCCCAGCATTTT

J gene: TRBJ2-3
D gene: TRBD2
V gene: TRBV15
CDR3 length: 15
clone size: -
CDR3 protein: CATSTNLAGGDTQYF
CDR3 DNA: TGTGCCACCAGCACAAACCTAGCGGGCGGAGATACGCAGTATTTT

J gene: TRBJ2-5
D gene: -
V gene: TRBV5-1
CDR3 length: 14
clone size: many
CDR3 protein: CASSLLTSSETQYF
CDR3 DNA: TGCGCCAGCAGCTTGCTAACTAGTTCGGAGACCCAGTACTTC

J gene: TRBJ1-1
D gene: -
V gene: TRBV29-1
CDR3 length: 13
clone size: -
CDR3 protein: CSIREAMNTEAFF
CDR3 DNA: TGCAGCATAAGGGAGGCAATGAACACTGAAGCTTTCTTT